A single sample gave rise to the 10 T cell receptor beta chains below, sequenced in a study of blood T cell repertoires in COVID-19. The method was immunoSEQ multiplex PCR; TCRdb's version includes in-frame clones alone and lacks a portion of them. The sample carries around 52,000 clones, approximately 82% recorded once. Material: peripheral blood. The source is a woman older than 75 with acute or convalescent COVID-19.

The chain carries TRBV6-1 and TRBJ2-5; the match to TRBD1 covers 7 bases. Trimming took 3 bases from V and 0 from J; bases not matched to a gene: 1. The CDR3 contains 14 residues. Germline-derived CDR1 and CDR2 are MNHNS and SASEGT. CDR3 nucleotide sequence: TGTGCCAGCAGTGAGACAGGGAACCAAGAGACCCAGTACTTC. Amino acids: CASSETGNQETQYF.

The J gene is TRBJ2-7, the V gene TRBV2; TRBD1 might be the D (6 bases). Germline V lookup: CDR1 SNHLY, CDR2 FYNNEI. Trimming took off 2 bases at V and 5 bases at J, with 16 bases between the two ends. The CDR3 runs 15 residues. CDR3 sequence: CASSESTGKFHEQYF. CDR3 sequence (DNA): TGTGCCAGCAGTGAATCCACAGGGAAATTCCACGAGCAGTACTTC.

The chain recombines TRBV18 with TRBJ2-7, with 8 positions matching TRBD1. The CDR3 covers 14 residues. The germline V gene has CDR1 KGHSH and CDR2 LQKENI. The trim removed 3 bases at V and 3 bases at J, leaving 4 bases unmatched. The CDR3 loop is CASSPGTGGYEQYF. In DNA form, the CDR3 reads TGTGCCAGCTCACCCGGGACAGGCGGCTACGAGCAGTACTTC.

V usage is TRBV29-1 and J usage is TRBJ2-1; possible D gene TRBD2, 6 bases. CDR1 and CDR2 from the germline V gene are SQVTM and ANQGSEA. V was clipped by 3 bases and J by 8 bases, with 17 bases between them. The CDR3 runs to 14 residues. This chain's CDR3 is CSVDIPPGGDEQFF. As DNA, the CDR3 is TGCAGCGTTGATATCCCCCCCGGGGGTGATGAGCAGTTCTTC.

This clone has only a few counts. The CDR3 loop reads CATSRASGGQETQYF. The CDR3 DNA reads as TGTGCCACCAGCAGAGCCTCGGGGGGCCAAGAGACCCAGTACTTC. This chain uses TRBV15 with TRBJ2-5; 7 positions agree with TRBD2. There are 15 residues in the CDR3. Germline V gives CDR1 LNHNV, CDR2 YYDKDF (reference sequence). V lost 1 base, J lost 1 base, and 3 bases stayed unmatched.

This chain joins TRBV20-1 and TRBJ2-7, with 8 nucleotides matching TRBD1. Trimming removed 3 bases from V and 3 bases from J; junction bases left unmatched: 10. The CDR3 sequence is 15 residues long. Germline assignment: CDR1 DFQATT and CDR2 SNEGSKA (reference sequence). The CDR3 nucleotides read TGCAGTGCTAGTCCGCTAGATACAGGGGGCTACGAGCAGTACTTC. Amino acids: CSASPLDTGGYEQYF.

The gene calls are TRBV28 and TRBJ1-1, with 7 bases identical to TRBD1. This CDR3 contains 14 residues. V gave up 8 bases and J gave up 4 bases; unmatched junction bases: 10. The germline V gene has CDR1 MDHEN and CDR2 SYDVKM. The CDR3 bases are TGTGCCAGCCGTGCACACAGGGGTGCCACTGAAGCTTTCTTT. Amino acids: CASRAHRGATEAFF. The variable domain in full, with the rest retrieved from reference TRBV28 and TRBJ1-1, is DVKVTQSSRYLVKRTGEKVFLECVQDMDHENMFWYRQDPGLGLRLIYFSYDVKMKEKGDIPEGYSVSREKKERFSLILESASTNQTSMYLCASRAHRGATEAFFGQGTRLTVV.

This chain links TRBV28 with TRBJ2-2; 7 bases match TRBD1. Germline values: CDR1 MDHEN, CDR2 SYDVKM. The CDR3 covers 15 residues. Unmatched junction bases numbered 6, after V lost 6 bases and J lost 2 bases. The CDR3 DNA reads as TGTGCCAGCAGACGACAGGGTGTAAACACCGGGGAGCTGTTTTTT. Translating it yields CASRRQGVNTGELFF.

The gene calls are TRBV5-1 and TRBJ2-5; 9 bases are a match to TRBD1. V shed 4 bases, J shed 5 bases, and the junction held 12 bases outside the gene matches. CDR1 SGHRS and CDR2 YFSETQ come from the germline V gene. This CDR3 is built from 16 residues. The CDR3 here is CASSRTTGGVQETQYF. DNA for the CDR3: TGCGCCAGCAGCAGAACTACAGGGGGCGTCCAGGAGACCCAGTACTTC.

This chain links TRBV27 with TRBJ1-2, with a weak D call TRBD1 (6 bases). Germline lookup yields CDR1 MNHEY and CDR2 SMNVEV (reference sequence). The CDR3 loop spans 15 amino acids. Trimming removed 2 bases at V and 7 bases at J, with 17 bases between. CDR3 DNA: TGTGCCAGCAGTTTAGCCTCCACAGGGTACTCTGGCTACACCTTC. This sequence encodes CASSLASTGYSGYTF.